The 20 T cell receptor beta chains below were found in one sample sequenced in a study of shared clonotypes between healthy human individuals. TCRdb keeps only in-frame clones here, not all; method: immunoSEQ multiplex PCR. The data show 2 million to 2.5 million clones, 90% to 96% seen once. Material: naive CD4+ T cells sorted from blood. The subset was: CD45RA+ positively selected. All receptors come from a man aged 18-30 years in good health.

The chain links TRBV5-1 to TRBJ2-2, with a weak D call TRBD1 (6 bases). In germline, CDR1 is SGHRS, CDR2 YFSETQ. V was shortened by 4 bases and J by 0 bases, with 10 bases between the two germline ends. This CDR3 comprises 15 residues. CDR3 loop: CASSVGTTNTGELFF. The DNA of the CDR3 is TGCGCCAGCAGCGTCGGGACAACGAACACCGGGGAGCTGTTTTTT. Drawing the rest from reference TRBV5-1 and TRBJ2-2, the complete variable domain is KAGVTQTPRYLIKTRGQQVTLSCSPISGHRSVSWYQQTPGQGLQFLFEYFSETQRNKGNFPGRFSGRQFSNSRSEMNVSTLELGDSALYLCASSVGTTNTGELFFGEGSRLTVL.

CDR3 amino acids: CASSSPASLNEKLFF. CDR3 coding DNA: TGTGCCAGCAGCTCCCCGGCCAGCCTGAATGAAAAACTGTTTTTT. The chain is built from TRBV7-9 and TRBJ1-4, with no clear D. The CDR3 has 15 amino acids. V was clipped by 4 bases and J by 5 bases, with 14 bases between them. Germline V lookup: CDR1 SEHNR, CDR2 FQNEAQ (reference sequence).

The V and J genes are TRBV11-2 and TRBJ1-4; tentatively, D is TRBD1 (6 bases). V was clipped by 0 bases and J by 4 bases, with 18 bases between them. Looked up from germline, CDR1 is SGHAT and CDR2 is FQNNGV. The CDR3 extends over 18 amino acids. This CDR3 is CASSLDWEDLGGNEKLFF. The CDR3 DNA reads TGTGCCAGCAGCTTAGATTGGGAGGACCTAGGGGGTAATGAAAAACTGTTTTTT. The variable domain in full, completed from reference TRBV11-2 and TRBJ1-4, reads EAGVAQSPRYKIIEKRQSVAFWCNPISGHATLYWYQQILGQGPKLLIQFQNNGVVDDSQLPKDRFSAERLKGVDSTLKIQPAKLEDSAVYLCASSLDWEDLGGNEKLFFGSGTQLSVL.

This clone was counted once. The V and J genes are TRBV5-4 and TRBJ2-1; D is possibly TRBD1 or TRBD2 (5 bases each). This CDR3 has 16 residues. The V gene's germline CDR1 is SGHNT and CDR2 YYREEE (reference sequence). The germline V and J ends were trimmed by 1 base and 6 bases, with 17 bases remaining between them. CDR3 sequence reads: CASSLSGAMRPNEQFF. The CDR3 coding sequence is TGTGCCAGCAGCTTGTCCGGGGCCATGAGGCCCAATGAGCAGTTCTTC.

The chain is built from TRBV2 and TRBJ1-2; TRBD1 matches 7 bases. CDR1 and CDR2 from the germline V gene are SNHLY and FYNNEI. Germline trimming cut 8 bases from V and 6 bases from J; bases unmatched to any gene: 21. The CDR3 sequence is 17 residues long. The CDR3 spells CASLNPGQLIWNHGYTF. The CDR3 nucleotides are TGTGCCAGCCTTAACCCGGGACAGCTGATTTGGAACCATGGCTACACCTTC.

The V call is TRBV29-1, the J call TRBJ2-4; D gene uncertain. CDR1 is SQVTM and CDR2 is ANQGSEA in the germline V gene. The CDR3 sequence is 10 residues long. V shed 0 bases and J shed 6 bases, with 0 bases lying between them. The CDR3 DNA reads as TGCAGCGTTGAAGAAAACATTCAGTACTTC. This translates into CSVEENIQYF.

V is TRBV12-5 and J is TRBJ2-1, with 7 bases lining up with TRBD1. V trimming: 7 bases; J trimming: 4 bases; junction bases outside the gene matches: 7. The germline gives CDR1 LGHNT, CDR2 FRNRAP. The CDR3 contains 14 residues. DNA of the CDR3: TGTGCTAGTGCCCCGGGGACAGCATACAATGAGCAGTTCTTC. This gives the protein CASAPGTAYNEQFF.

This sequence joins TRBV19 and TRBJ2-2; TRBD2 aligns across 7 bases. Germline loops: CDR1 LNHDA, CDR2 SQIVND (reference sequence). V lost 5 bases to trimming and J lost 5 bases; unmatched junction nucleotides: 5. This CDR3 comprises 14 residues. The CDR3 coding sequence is TGTGCCAGTAGTGGGCAGGGAGGGACCGGGGAGCTGTTTTTT. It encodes CASSGQGGTGELFF.

The CDR3 coding sequence is TGTGCCAGCAGTTTGCAGGGGGATTACGAGCAGTACTTC. Translation: CASSLQGDYEQYF. The V call is TRBV6-5, the J call TRBJ2-7, with 7 bases that match TRBD1. CDR1 and CDR2 from the germline V gene are MNHEY and SVGAGI. This CDR3 is 13 amino acids long. The V gene end was trimmed by 4 bases and the J gene end by 4 bases; junction bases not matched to a gene: 4.

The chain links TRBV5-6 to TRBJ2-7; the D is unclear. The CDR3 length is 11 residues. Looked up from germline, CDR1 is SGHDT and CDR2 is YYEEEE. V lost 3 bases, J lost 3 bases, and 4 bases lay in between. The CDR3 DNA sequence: TGTGCCAGCAGCTCCCACTACGAGCAGTACTTC. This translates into CASSSHYEQYF.

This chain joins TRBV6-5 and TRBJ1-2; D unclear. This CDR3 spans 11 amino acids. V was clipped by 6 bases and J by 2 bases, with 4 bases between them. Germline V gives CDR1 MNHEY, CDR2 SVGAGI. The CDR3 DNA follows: TGTGCCAGCAGGATGAACTATGGCTACACCTTC. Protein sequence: CASRMNYGYTF.

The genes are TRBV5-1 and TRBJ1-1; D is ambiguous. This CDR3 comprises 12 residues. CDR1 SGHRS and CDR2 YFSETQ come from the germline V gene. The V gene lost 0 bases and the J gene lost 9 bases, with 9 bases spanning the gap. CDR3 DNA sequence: TGCGCCAGCAGCTTGGGATCAGGTAAAGCTTTCTTT. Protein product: CASSLGSGKAFF.

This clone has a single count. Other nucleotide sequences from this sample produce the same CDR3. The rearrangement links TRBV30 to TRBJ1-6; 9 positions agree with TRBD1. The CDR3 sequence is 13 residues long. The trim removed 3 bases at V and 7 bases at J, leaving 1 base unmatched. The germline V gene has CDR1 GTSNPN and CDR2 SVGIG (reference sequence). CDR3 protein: CAWSGQGNSPLHF. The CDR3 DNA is TGTGCCTGGAGCGGACAGGGGAATTCACCCCTCCACTTT.

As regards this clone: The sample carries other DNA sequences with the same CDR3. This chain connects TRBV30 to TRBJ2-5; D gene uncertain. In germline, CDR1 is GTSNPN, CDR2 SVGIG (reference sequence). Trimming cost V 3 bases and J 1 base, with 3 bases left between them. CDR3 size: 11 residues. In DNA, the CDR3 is TGTGCCTGGAGCCGCCAAGAGACCCAGTACTTC. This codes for CAWSRQETQYF.

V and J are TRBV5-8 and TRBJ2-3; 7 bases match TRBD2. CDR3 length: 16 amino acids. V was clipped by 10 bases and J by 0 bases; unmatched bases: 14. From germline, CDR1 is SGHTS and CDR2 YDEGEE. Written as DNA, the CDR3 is TGTGCCTATCTAGAGACCCGGGGGGTTAGCACAGATACGCAGTATTTT. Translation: CAYLETRGVSTDTQYF. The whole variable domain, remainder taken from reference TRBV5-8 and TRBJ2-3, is EAGVTQSPTHLIKTRGQQATLRCSPISGHTSVYWYQQALGLGLQFLLWYDEGEERNRGNFPPRFSGRQFPNYSSELNVNALELEDSALYLCAYLETRGVSTDTQYFGPGTRLTVL.

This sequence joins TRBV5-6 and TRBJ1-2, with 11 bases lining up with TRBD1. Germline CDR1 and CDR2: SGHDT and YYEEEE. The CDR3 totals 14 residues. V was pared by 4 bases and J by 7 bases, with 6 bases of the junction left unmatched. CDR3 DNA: TGTGCCAGCAGCAGGACAGGGGGCCTTTTTGGCTACACCTTC. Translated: CASSRTGGLFGYTF.

CDR3 DNA sequence: TGTGCCAGCATCCAACTAGCGGGAGCTGGGGCCAACGTCCTGACTTTC. Residues: CASIQLAGAGANVLTF. The chain combines TRBV6-6 with TRBJ2-6, with 11 bases identical to TRBD2. Germline CDR1 and CDR2: MNHNY and SVGAGI (reference sequence). V lost 7 bases and J lost 2; bases outside the gene matches: 4. The CDR3 is 16 residues long.

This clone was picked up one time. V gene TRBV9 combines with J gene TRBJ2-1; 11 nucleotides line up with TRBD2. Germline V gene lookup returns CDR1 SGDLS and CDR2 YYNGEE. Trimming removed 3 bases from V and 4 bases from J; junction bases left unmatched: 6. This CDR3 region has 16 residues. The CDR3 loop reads CASSAALAGGYNEQFF. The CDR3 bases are TGTGCCAGCAGCGCCGCTCTAGCGGGAGGTTACAATGAGCAGTTCTTC. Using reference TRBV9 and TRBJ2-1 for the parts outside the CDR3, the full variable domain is DSGVTQTPKHLITATGQRVTLRCSPRSGDLSVYWYQQSLDQGLQFLIQYYNGEERAKGNILERFSAQQFPDLHSELNLSSLELGDSALYFCASSAALAGGYNEQFFGPGTRLTVL.

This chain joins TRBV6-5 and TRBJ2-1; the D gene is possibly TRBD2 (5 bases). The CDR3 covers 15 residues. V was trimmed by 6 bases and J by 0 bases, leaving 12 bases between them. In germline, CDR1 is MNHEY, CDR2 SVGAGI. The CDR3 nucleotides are TGTGCCAGCAGCCCTAGCTTGGGCTCCTACAATGAGCAGTTCTTC. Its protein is CASSPSLGSYNEQFF.

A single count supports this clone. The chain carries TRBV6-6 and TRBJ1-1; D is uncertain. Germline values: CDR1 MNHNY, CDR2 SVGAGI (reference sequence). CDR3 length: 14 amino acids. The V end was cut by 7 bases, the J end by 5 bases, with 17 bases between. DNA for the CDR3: TGTGCCAGCAACCAAGGGAAGGGTTGGACTGAAGCTTTCTTT. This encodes CASNQGKGWTEAFF.